This TCR beta chain emerged from a study of Ad26.COV2.S vaccination and SARS-CoV-2 variants. General study findings and limits: Vaccinated individuals (as opposed to placebo recipients) had higher spike-specific TCR breadth. The breadth of spike-specific CD8+ and CD4+ T cell responses after vaccination was reportedly substantial.

The sample's treatment: some 19 received Ad26.COV2.S at low or high dose, single or two shots; 5 received placebo; per-sample allocation not given. Day 63 after the first vaccine or placebo injection was the time point for sampling. The V gene end was trimmed by 5 bases and the J gene end by 5 bases; junction bases not matched to a gene: 10. Germline V CDR1 and CDR2: SGHAT, FQNNGV. CDR3 size: 16 residues. Generated by immunoSEQ multiplex PCR, the TCRdb table keeps only in-frame clones and is missing some. The table shows roughly 320,000 clones, with roughly 91% occurring only once. A note on this clone: Its cognate antigen is unknown.

The receptor was isolated from a person aged 18-65 years who received the Ad26.COV2.S COVID-19 vaccine or a placebo. The sequencing used peripheral blood, collected in a trial of Ad26.COV2.S vaccine versus placebo. The chain links TRBV11-2 to TRBJ1-5, with 9 positions matching TRBD1. The CDR3 sequence: CASSPGQGTGDQPQHF. DNA for the CDR3: TGTGCCAGCAGCCCGGGACAGGGCACGGGGGATCAGCCCCAGCATTTT.